This is a list of T cell receptor beta chains from one sample in a study of T cell responses to AZD1222 COVID-19 vaccine. Profiled with immunoSEQ multiplex PCR; TCRdb holds only in-frame clones, not every one. The sample has about 84,000 clones, around nine tenths seen once. The material sequenced was peripheral blood, taken on day 0 of AZD1222 vaccination. The receptors come from an adult in good health. Each CDR3 is given with its conserved first and last residue. Each record gives: J gene, clone size, D gene, V gene, CDR3 protein, CDR3 DNA. A D gene is named only where the DNA matches it firmly. The size field is filled for only some rows; it gives once, few, many or a size class.

TRBJ2-1	.	.	TRBV3-1/TRBV3-2	CASSQDRRGLGEQFF	TGTGCCAGCAGCCAAGATAGGCGGGGTTTAGGGGAGCAGTTCTTC
TRBJ2-6	.	.	TRBV13	CASRTWGTGANVLTF	TGTGCCAGCAGGACATGGGGAACTGGGGCCAACGTCCTGACTTTC
TRBJ2-7	.	TRBD1	TRBV2	CASTRDREYEQYF	TGTGCCAGCACGAGGGACAGGGAGTACGAGCAGTACTTC
TRBJ2-1	.	TRBD1	TRBV18	CASSPRDSPYNEQFF	TGTGCCAGCTCACCAAGGGACAGCCCCTACAATGAGCAGTTCTTC
TRBJ1-3	.	.	TRBV6-2/TRBV6-3	CASSSGTLLGNTIYF	TGTGCCAGCAGTTCAGGGACGCTCCTTGGAAACACCATATATTTT
TRBJ2-7	.	TRBD1	TRBV6-5	CASTAGQGGYEQYF	TGTGCCAGCACCGCCGGACAGGGTGGCTACGAGCAGTACTTC
TRBJ1-2	.	.	TRBV5-6	CAAGKGFGYTF	TGTGCCGCAGGGAAGGGGTTTGGCTACACCTTC
TRBJ1-5	.	.	TRBV6-2/TRBV6-3	CASSYSSRGGNQPQHF	TGTGCCAGCAGTTACTCGTCCAGGGGAGGCAATCAGCCCCAGCATTTT
TRBJ2-3	.	TRBD1	TRBV10-1	CASSSGQSTDTQYF	TGCGCCAGCAGTTCGGGACAGAGCACAGATACGCAGTATTTT
TRBJ1-1	.	.	TRBV27	CATGGGSGLAFF	TGTGCCACTGGGGGGGGGTCGGGATTAGCTTTCTTT
TRBJ2-7	once	TRBD1	TRBV29-1	CSGSDRVDEQYF	TGCAGTGGGTCGGACAGGGTGGACGAGCAGTACTTC
TRBJ2-5	.	TRBD2	TRBV6-1	CASSDKGLAGGETQYF	TGTGCCAGCAGTGATAAAGGACTAGCGGGAGGAGAGACCCAGTACTTC
TRBJ1-3	.	.	TRBV28	CASSLPQGLIYF	TGTGCCAGCAGTTTGCCCCAGGGCCTCATATATTTT
TRBJ1-3	.	.	TRBV7-9	CASSLVGSSGNTIYF	TGTGCCAGCAGCTTAGTGGGGAGCTCTGGAAACACCATATATTTT
TRBJ1-6	.	.	TRBV5-1	CASSLDPPATGSNSPLHF	TGCGCCAGCAGCTTGGACCCCCCGGCGACAGGTTCAAATTCACCCCTCCACTTT
TRBJ1-1	.	TRBD1	TRBV18	CASSPTGGNTEAFF	TGTGCCAGCTCACCGACAGGGGGTAACACTGAAGCTTTCTTT
TRBJ2-7	few	.	TRBV6-5	CASSYERVAYEQYF	TGTGCCAGCAGTTACGAGCGCGTTGCCTACGAGCAGTACTTC
TRBJ1-3	.	.	TRBV3-1/TRBV3-2	CASSQVGSGNTIYF	TGTGCCAGCAGCCAGGTGGGCTCTGGAAACACCATATATTTT
TRBJ2-7	.	TRBD1	TRBV2	CASSWTGYEQYF	TGTGCCAGCAGCTGGACAGGCTACGAGCAGTACTTC
TRBJ2-1	.	.	TRBV30	CAWVLRGSNEQFF	TGTGCCTGGGTCCTAAGGGGGTCCAATGAGCAGTTCTTC
TRBJ1-1	.	.	TRBV9	CASSLTLGGLTGNDEAFF	TGTGCCAGCAGTCTAACCCTGGGGGGTTTAACAGGGAACGATGAAGCTTTCTTT
TRBJ2-3	.	.	TRBV12-3/TRBV12-4	CASSFGNFDTQYF	TGTGCCAGCAGTTTCGGCAACTTCGATACGCAGTATTTT
TRBJ1-1	.	TRBD1	TRBV7-9	CASSQGQGDTEAFF	TGTGCCAGCAGCCAGGGACAGGGGGACACTGAAGCTTTCTTT
TRBJ2-7	.	.	TRBV18	CASSPWDGARYEQYF	TGTGCCAGCTCACCCTGGGACGGAGCACGCTACGAGCAGTACTTC
TRBJ2-1	.	TRBD2	TRBV5-1	CASSLRPSRSSGGNEQFF	TGCGCCAGCAGCTTGCGCCCCAGTAGGTCTAGCGGGGGGAATGAGCAGTTCTTC
TRBJ1-6	.	.	TRBV5-4	CASNPGDNSPLHF	TGTGCCAGCAACCCCGGGGATAATTCACCCCTCCACTTT
TRBJ1-1	.	.	TRBV7-3	CASSSKPPSASAFF	TGTGCCAGCAGCTCCAAACCACCCTCGGCTAGTGCTTTCTTT
TRBJ2-7	.	TRBD2	TRBV27	CASSFSPGGLADYEQYF	TGTGCCAGCAGTTTCTCTCCCGGGGGACTAGCGGACTACGAGCAGTACTTC
TRBJ1-1	.	TRBD1	TRBV9	CASSVVQGAVEAFF	TGTGCCAGCAGCGTAGTACAGGGGGCGGTTGAAGCTTTCTTT
TRBJ1-1	few	.	TRBV27	CASSLRGMNTEAFF	TGTGCCAGCAGTTTGCGGGGAATGAACACTGAAGCTTTCTTT
TRBJ2-1	.	TRBD1	TRBV5-6	CASSLAVGTGVGNEQFF	TGTGCCAGCAGCTTGGCCGTCGGGACAGGGGTTGGCAATGAGCAGTTCTTC
TRBJ1-1	.	.	TRBV28	CASSFRGNTEAFF	TGTGCCAGCAGTTTCAGAGGAAACACTGAAGCTTTCTTT
TRBJ1-5	.	.	TRBV6-2/TRBV6-3	CASSSSAGFSQPQHF	TGTGCCAGCAGCTCCTCGGCCGGTTTTAGTCAGCCCCAGCATTTT
TRBJ2-1	once	TRBD1	TRBV3-1/TRBV3-2	CASSHPLGTGVYNERFF	TGTGCCAGCAGCCACCCCCTTGGGACAGGAGTCTACAATGAGCGGTTCTTC
TRBJ1-5	.	.	TRBV30	CAWSSGGYQPQHF	TGTGCCTGGAGTTCGGGAGGCTATCAGCCCCAGCATTTT
TRBJ2-2	.	TRBD1	TRBV2	CASTFGQGPTGELFF	TGTGCCAGCACATTTGGACAGGGCCCTACCGGGGAGCTGTTTTTT
TRBJ2-7	few	.	TRBV6-5	CASSSGSYEQYF	TGTGCCAGCAGTTCGGGGTCCTACGAGCAGTACTTC
TRBJ1-2	.	.	TRBV27	CASTNRVTANYGYTF	TGTGCCAGCACCAACAGGGTCACAGCTAACTATGGCTACACCTTC
TRBJ2-7	.	TRBD2	TRBV7-6	CASSSGTSGIFHSSYEQYF	TGTGCCAGCAGCTCCGGGACTAGCGGGATTTTCCACAGCTCCTACGAGCAGTACTTC
TRBJ1-6	.	.	TRBV11-2	CASSLRSGSPLHF	TGTGCCAGCAGCTTAAGATCGGGATCGCCCCTCCACTTT
TRBJ2-7	.	.	TRBV11-2	CASSLVAAYEQYF	TGTGCCAGCAGCTTAGTGGCAGCCTACGAGCAGTACTTC
TRBJ1-1	.	.	TRBV30	CAWGPQRTEAFF	TGTGCCTGGGGCCCGCAGCGCACTGAAGCTTTCTTT
TRBJ1-3	.	TRBD1	TRBV10-2	CASSDPGQGYGNTIYF	TGCGCCAGCAGTGACCCGGGACAGGGCTATGGAAACACCATATATTTT
TRBJ1-3	.	.	TRBV30	CAWSGVTSGNTIYF	TGTGCCTGGAGTGGGGTTACCTCTGGAAACACCATATATTTT
TRBJ2-1	.	.	TRBV6-2/TRBV6-3	CASSRDPSYNEQFF	TGTGCCAGCAGCCGGGACCCGTCCTACAATGAGCAGTTCTTC
TRBJ1-3	once	.	TRBV2	CASSEEAGFGNTIYF	TGTGCCAGCAGTGAAGAGGCAGGGTTTGGAAACACCATATATTTT
TRBJ2-1	.	.	TRBV3-1/TRBV3-2	CASSLRLVNEQFF	TGTGCCAGCAGCCTGCGGTTGGTAAATGAGCAGTTCTTC
TRBJ2-1	once	.	TRBV7-3	CASSPGTNSEQFF	TGTGCCAGCAGCCCCGGGACCAACTCTGAGCAGTTCTTC
TRBJ1-2	.	.	TRBV9	CASSVGKGRNYGYTF	TGTGCCAGCAGCGTAGGGAAGGGTCGTAACTATGGCTACACCTTC
TRBJ1-2	few	.	TRBV18	CASSSTNRPRNYGYTF	TGTGCCAGCTCATCTACGAACAGGCCGAGGAACTATGGCTACACCTTC
TRBJ2-2	.	TRBD2	TRBV5-1	CASSLDGGSNANTGELFF	TGCGCCAGCAGCTTGGATGGCGGGAGCAACGCGAACACCGGGGAGCTGTTTTTT
TRBJ1-5	.	.	TRBV7-9	CASGNSNQPQHF	TGTGCCAGCGGGAATAGCAATCAGCCCCAGCATTTT
TRBJ2-7	.	TRBD2	TRBV5-1	CASSLGLAGVRQYF	TGCGCCAGCAGCTTGGGACTAGCGGGAGTTAGGCAGTACTTC
TRBJ2-1	.	.	TRBV19	CASSLGQGGSYNEQFF	TGTGCCAGTAGTTTAGGACAAGGAGGGTCCTACAATGAGCAGTTCTTC
TRBJ1-6	.	.	TRBV7-2	CASSPGEHLDSPLHF	TGTGCCAGCAGCCCAGGGGAGCACCTGGATTCACCCCTCCACTTT
TRBJ1-3	few	.	TRBV7-2	CASSLVFDFSGNTIYF	TGTGCCAGCAGCTTAGTCTTTGATTTCTCTGGAAACACCATATATTTT